The entry below describes one TCR beta chain. As yet, its antigen is unknown. The read terminates 3 residues before the CDR3 end, so the remaining end is supplied by the germline J gene. Sequencing input was equivalent genomic DNA from CVID and controls. Measured with immunoSEQ multiplex PCR; TCRdb has only the in-frame clones, and not every one. This sample carries some 50,000 clones, none of them present only once. Germline CDR1 is SGHAT and CDR2 is FQNNGV. This CDR3 is built from 14 residues. The source of the sample is a study of T cell clonality in common variable immunodeficiency. Study-level points and caveats: Fewer TCRbeta clones were shared among CVID subjects than controls.

Sequenced: peripheral blood mononuclear cells. This chain links TRBV11-2 with TRBJ1-2; tentative D call: TRBD1 (5 bases). The receptor comes from a person aged 18-70 years in good health. The CDR3 sequence is CASSLGTLTDGYTF. The covered CDR3 bases are TGTGCCAGCAGCTTAGGAACCCTGACAGACGGC.